This passage covers 29 T cell receptor beta chains from one sample sequenced in a study of metastatic and nonmetastatic thyroid tumors. Using MiXCR, TCRdb re-called clones from the PCR reads. The sample holds around 19,000 clones, 16% seen once. Before thyroid surgery, none of the patients had received any treatment. Sequences were obtained from tumor tissue. The origin of the receptors is a female donor with papillary thyroid cancer or a benign thyroid nodule (not recorded which). Some clones in this sample may be carry-over from other donors' samples.

The sample holds many counts of this clone. The CDR3 DNA reads as TGCAGTGCTAGAGGCACCAACACAGATACGCAGTATTTT. Protein sequence: CSARGTNTDTQYF. The rearrangement uses TRBV20-1 and TRBJ2-3; D not resolved. V was cut by 1 base and J by 2 bases, with 7 bases left in between. This CDR3 is 13 amino acids long. The V gene's germline CDR1 is DFQATT and CDR2 SNEGSKA (reference sequence).

This clone was counted many times. The V gene is TRBV13, the J gene TRBJ2-2; D is unclear. This CDR3 contains 15 residues. V was cut by 0 bases and J by 3 bases, with 8 bases left in between. Looked up from germline, CDR1 is PRHDT and CDR2 is FYEKMQ (reference sequence). Here the CDR3 DNA reads TGTGCCAGCAGCTTAGGAGGGTTTTACACCGGGGAGCTGTTTTTT. Protein: CASSLGGFYTGELFF.

This clone was observed a few times. One end of the junction does not line up with germline, which may come from a read error. The chain couples TRBV6-1 to TRBJ1-2, with D hard to call. Germline CDR1 and CDR2: MNHNS and SASEGT. The CDR3 loop spans 12 amino acids. The CDR3 sequence: CASGGSSYVYTF. The CDR3 DNA is TGTGCCAGCGGTGGTTCCAGCTATGTCTACACCTTC.

This chain uses TRBV9 with TRBJ1-1; D gene uncertain. This CDR3 contains 13 residues. Trimming cost V 3 bases and J 7 bases, with 13 bases left between them. CDR1 and CDR2 (germline): SGDLS, YYNGEE. CDR3 region: CASSASPAGEAFF. Here the CDR3 DNA reads TGTGCCAGCAGCGCGAGTCCCGCTGGTGAAGCTTTCTTT.

This clone showed up many times. V and J are TRBV28 and TRBJ2-1; 11 bases line up with TRBD2. This CDR3 has 17 amino acids. With V trimmed by 5 bases and J by 3 bases, 9 bases remained unmatched. Germline lookup yields CDR1 MDHEN and CDR2 SYDVKM. The CDR3 loop is CASSPTYLAGGYNEQFF. In nucleotides, the CDR3 is TGTGCCAGCAGTCCCACTTACCTAGCGGGAGGCTACAATGAGCAGTTCTTC.

This clone was seen ten or more times. The V call is TRBV6-5, the J call TRBJ2-5; 13 bases map to TRBD2. This CDR3 is 17 amino acids long. Germline lookup yields CDR1 MNHEY and CDR2 SVGAGI. The V segment lost 3 bases and the J segment 0 bases; nucleotides outside the gene matches: 4. CDR3 in amino acids: CASSYGLAGANQETQYF. The CDR3 DNA sequence: TGTGCCAGCAGTTATGGACTAGCGGGAGCCAACCAAGAGACCCAGTACTTC.

This clone was seen repeatedly, ten times or more. The V and J genes are TRBV4-1 and TRBJ2-4, with TRBD2 as a possible D gene (6 bases). The CDR3 is 15 residues long. Germline V gives CDR1 MGHRA, CDR2 YSYEKL. The V gene lost 0 bases and the J gene lost 3 bases, with 9 bases spanning the gap. The chain's CDR3 is CASSQEPTSKNIQYF. As DNA, the CDR3 is TGCGCCAGCAGCCAAGAACCGACTAGCAAAAACATTCAGTACTTC.

On this clone: The same CDR3 also results from other DNA sequences found in this sample. The V and J genes are TRBV5-5 and TRBJ2-5; 10 nucleotides align to TRBD2. V shed 0 bases and J 5 bases; nucleotides not matched to a gene: 1. Germline V CDR1 and CDR2: SGHKS, YYEKEE (reference sequence). CDR3 length: 14 residues. In DNA, the CDR3 is TGTGCCAGCAGCTTGGGGACTAGCGGTGAGACCCAGTACTTC. Encoded protein: CASSLGTSGETQYF.

Worth noting for this clone: This likely comes from a read error, as the CDR3 has no conserved phenylalanine or tryptophan at its end. In DNA form, the CDR3 reads TGTGTCAGCAGCCCCGGGACAGCCTACAATGAGCAGTTCCTC. It yields the protein CVSSPGTAYNEQFL. This chain joins TRBV5-6 and TRBJ2-1; 7 bases align to TRBD1. The germline V gene encodes CDR1 SGHDT and CDR2 YYEEEE. The CDR3 is 14 amino acids.

This clone was recorded at least ten times. V usage is TRBV5-6 and J usage is TRBJ1-6; 8 nucleotides agree with TRBD1. Germline CDR1 is SGHDT and CDR2 is YYEEEE. J gave up 3 bases and V 4 bases, and 3 bases lay outside the gene matches. The CDR3 consists of 15 residues. CDR3 sequence reads: CASSLGQVYNSPLHF. The DNA of the CDR3 is TGTGCCAGCAGCCTGGGACAGGTCTATAATTCACCCCTCCACTTT.

This clone was observed at least ten times. The V call is TRBV9, the J call TRBJ2-1; D possibly matches TRBD1 or TRBD2 (5 bases each). This CDR3 has 14 amino acids. Looked up from germline, CDR1 is SGDLS and CDR2 is YYNGEE. With 4 bases removed from V and 6 bases from J, the gap between germline ends came to 14 bases. The CDR3 spells CASSFTGGSNEQFF. The CDR3 nucleotides are TGTGCCAGCAGCTTCACTGGGGGTAGCAATGAGCAGTTCTTC.

This clone was detected a few times. The junction does not match germline at one end; this may be a read error. The chain couples TRBV28 to TRBJ1-2, with D tentatively TRBD1 (5 bases). The CDR3 contains 18 residues. From germline, CDR1 is MDHEN and CDR2 SYDVKM. This CDR3 is CASRTGSNFNPRDYGYTF. The CDR3 DNA is TGTGCCAGCAGGACCGGTAGTAATTTCAACCCTAGGGACTATGGCTACACATTC.

The sample holds many counts of this clone. This chain joins TRBV5-1 and TRBJ2-7; no clear D gene. The length of the CDR3 is 13 residues. The V gene's germline CDR1 is SGHRS and CDR2 YFSETQ. Deletions cut 4 bases from V and 0 bases from J, with 8 bases between. This CDR3 is CASSPYGSYEQYF. Written as DNA, the CDR3 is TGCGCCAGCAGCCCCTACGGCTCCTACGAGCAGTACTTC.

As to this clone: The junction shows a germline mismatch at one end, possibly a read error. CDR3: CSSSHGRFLPGEQYF. The CDR3 DNA follows: TGTTCCAGCAGTCACGGAAGGTTCCTCCCGGGCGAGCAGTACTTC. This chain links TRBV2 with TRBJ2-7; D gene unclear. Looked up from germline, CDR1 is SNHLY and CDR2 is FYNNEI. This CDR3 contains 15 residues. Full variable domain (missing parts from reference TRBV2 and TRBJ2-7): EPEVTQTPSHQVTQMGQEVILRCVPISNHLYFYWYRQILGQKVEFLVSFYNNEISEKSEIFDDQFSVERPDGSNFTLKIRSTKLEDSAMYFCSSSHGRFLPGEQYFGPGTRLTVT.

With regard to this clone: This sequence may be a read error, since a much larger clone differs from it by one base. V and J are TRBV3-1 and TRBJ2-5, with D perhaps matching TRBD2 (5 bases). This CDR3 is built from 16 residues. V lost 1 base and J 2 bases, leaving 14 bases between the germline ends. The V gene's germline CDR1 is LGHDT and CDR2 YNNKEL (reference sequence). This CDR3 is CASSQVPGWPQETQYF. CDR3 nucleotides: TGTGCCAGCAGCCAAGTGCCGGGGTGGCCACAAGAGACCCAGTACTTC.

The chain joins TRBV28 to TRBJ1-5; a possible D gene is TRBD1 (5 bases). CDR1 is MDHEN, CDR2 SYDVKM, per germline. V shed 4 bases and J shed 3 bases, with 13 bases lying between them. This CDR3 region has 15 residues. The CDR3 DNA reads TGTGCCAGCAGTTGGGGACGGTGGATCAATCAGCCCCAGCATTTT. Protein sequence: CASSWGRWINQPQHF. The variable domain in full, with the rest retrieved from reference TRBV28 and TRBJ1-5, is DVKVTQSSRYLVKRTGEKVFLECVQDMDHENMFWYRQDPGLGLRLIYFSYDVKMKEKGDIPEGYSVSREKKERFSLILESASTNQTSMYLCASSWGRWINQPQHFGDGTRLSIL.

This clone has ten or more counts. This chain connects TRBV9 to TRBJ1-4; TRBD1 matches at 10 bases. V was pared by 4 bases and J by 6 bases, with 3 bases of the junction left unmatched. CDR3 length equals 14 residues. From germline, CDR1 is SGDLS and CDR2 YYNGEE. The CDR3 loop is CASSLGQGYEKLFF. Here the CDR3 DNA reads TGTGCCAGCAGCTTGGGACAGGGGTATGAAAAACTGTTTTTT.

Ten or more counts support this clone. The rearrangement uses TRBV5-6 and TRBJ1-5; weak D call: TRBD1 (5 bases). The germline V and J ends were trimmed by 0 bases and 0 bases, with 7 bases remaining between them. CDR3 size: 15 residues. Germline assignment: CDR1 SGHDT and CDR2 YYEEEE. CDR3 protein: CASSLAGPSNQPQHF. In nucleotides, the CDR3 is TGTGCCAGCAGCTTGGCAGGGCCTAGCAATCAGCCCCAGCATTTT.

With regard to this clone: A much larger clone differs by one base, so this may be a read error. The chain carries TRBV5-6 and TRBJ2-5; TRBD1 is a possible D gene (6 bases). V was clipped by 2 bases and J by 2 bases, with 16 bases between them. CDR3 length: 16 residues. CDR1 and CDR2 (germline): SGHDT, YYEEEE. The CDR3 nucleotides are TGTGCCAGCAGCTTTGTATCCGGGCAGGGGCAAGAGACCCAGTACTTC. Amino acid sequence: CASSFVSGQGQETQYF.

This clone was counted many times. This rearrangement joins TRBV20-1 to TRBJ1-2; tentatively, D is TRBD1 (5 bases). This CDR3 contains 13 residues. Looked up from germline, CDR1 is DFQATT and CDR2 is SNEGSKA (reference sequence). With 1 base removed from V and 2 bases from J, the gap between germline ends came to 8 bases. CDR3 nucleotide sequence: TGCAGTGCTAGAGTACAGGCAAACTATGGCTACACCTTC. Its translation: CSARVQANYGYTF.

This clone was counted at least ten times. The rearrangement uses TRBV4-1 and TRBJ1-2, with D possibly matching TRBD1 (6 bases). CDR1 is MGHRA and CDR2 is YSYEKL in the germline V gene. V was shortened by 2 bases and J by 4 bases, with 17 bases between the two germline ends. The CDR3 totals 16 residues. CDR3 region: CASSQMGHQGTYGYTF. The CDR3 region has the DNA TGCGCCAGCAGCCAAATGGGCCACCAGGGGACCTATGGCTACACCTTC.

This clone has ten or more counts. The gene calls are TRBV28 and TRBJ1-2; maybe TRBD1 (6 bases). This CDR3 is built from 13 residues. Trimming cost V 3 bases and J 5 bases, with 10 bases left between them. Per the germline V gene, CDR1 is MDHEN and CDR2 is SYDVKM. The CDR3 loop is CASSLEQGYGYTF. Here the CDR3 DNA reads TGTGCCAGCAGTTTGGAGCAGGGGTATGGCTACACCTTC.

The count of this clone is one. J is TRBJ2-7 and V is TRBV7-2; possibly TRBD1 or TRBD2 for D (5 bases each). This CDR3 has 15 amino acids. Germline V lookup: CDR1 SGHTA, CDR2 FQGNSA. The V end lost 1 base, the J end lost 6 bases, and 16 bases lay between the germline ends. The CDR3 protein is CASSLGDGASSEQYF. The CDR3 DNA reads TGTGCCAGCAGCTTAGGGGACGGTGCAAGTAGCGAGCAGTACTTC. Filled out from reference TRBV7-2 and TRBJ2-7, the complete variable domain reads GAGVSQSPSNKVTEKGKDVELRCDPISGHTALYWYRQSLGQGLEFLIYFQGNSAPDKSGLPSDRFSAERTGGSVSTLTIQRTQQEDSAVYLCASSLGDGASSEQYFGPGTRLTVT.

This clone came up a few times. One end of the junction is discordant with germline, which a read error may explain. The J gene is TRBJ2-7, the V gene TRBV2; D tentatively fits TRBD1 or TRBD2 (6 bases each). The CDR3 has 15 residues. The germline V gene has CDR1 SNHLY and CDR2 FYNNEI. CDR3 DNA: TGTGTCAGCAGTGACAGGAGGGTCCTCCCGGGCGAGCAGTACTTC. Translated, it gives CVSSDRRVLPGEQYF.

This clone was found many times. The chain recombines TRBV11-2 with TRBJ2-7, with D perhaps TRBD1 (5 bases). This CDR3 contains 12 residues. The germline V gene has CDR1 SGHAT and CDR2 FQNNGV. The V and J ends lost 0 bases and 8 bases respectively, with 8 bases between them. CDR3 residues: CASSLEQGKQYF. DNA of the CDR3: TGTGCCAGCAGCTTAGAGCAGGGTAAGCAGTACTTC.

This clone showed up many times. The chain is built from TRBV5-4 and TRBJ1-1; D is unclear. CDR1 and CDR2 from the germline V gene are SGHNT and YYREEE (reference sequence). The CDR3 length is 9 residues. The V end was cut by 6 bases, the J end by 9 bases, with 6 bases between. The CDR3 loop reads CASIPKAFF. In nucleotides, the CDR3 is TGTGCCAGCATCCCGAAAGCTTTCTTT. Full variable domain (rest looked up from reference TRBV5-4 and TRBJ1-1): ETGVTQSPTHLIKTRGQQVTLRCSSQSGHNTVSWYQQALGQGPQFIFQYYREEENGRGNFPPRFSGLQFPNYSSELNVNALELDDSALYLCASIPKAFFGQGTRLTVV.

At least ten counts were recorded for this clone. The chain has TRBV28 and TRBJ1-2, with D tentatively TRBD1 (6 bases). Germline assignment: CDR1 MDHEN and CDR2 SYDVKM. The CDR3 loop spans 14 amino acids. Deletions cut 2 bases from V and 6 bases from J, with 13 bases between. The CDR3 region is CASSLHGGANGYTF. In nucleotides, the CDR3 is TGTGCCAGCAGTTTACACGGGGGGGCGAATGGCTACACCTTC.

This clone was seen repeatedly, ten times or more. CDR3 sequence reads: CASINRGRVVGGELFF. CDR3 nucleotide sequence: TGTGCCAGCATAAACAGGGGGCGCGTTGTAGGCGGGGAGCTGTTTTTT. The rearrangement links TRBV28 to TRBJ2-2, with 9 bases matching TRBD1. V lost 7 bases to trimming and J lost 7 bases; unmatched junction nucleotides: 13. Germline lookup yields CDR1 MDHEN and CDR2 SYDVKM. CDR3 length: 16 amino acids.

This clone was counted at least ten times. One base away lies a much larger clone, so this may be a sequencing read error. This rearrangement joins TRBV30 to TRBJ2-7, with 7 positions matching TRBD1. The V gene's germline CDR1 is GTSNPN and CDR2 SVGIG (reference sequence). The CDR3 loop spans 14 amino acids. The V segment lost 7 bases and the J segment 3 bases; nucleotides outside the gene matches: 12. The CDR3 region is CAFTRGTWSYEQYF. The CDR3 DNA follows: TGTGCCTTCACCAGGGGGACATGGAGCTACGAGCAGTACTTC.